The 5 T cell receptor beta chains below all came from one sample that was sequenced in a study of neurological immune-mediated disorders. One entry per CDR3 protein results from TCRdb running MiXCR on the 5' RACE reads. The sample contains 46,000 or so distinct CDR3 sequences, around 10% of which appear only once. Material: PBMCs. Receptor source: a woman in her thirties or forties with HTLV-1-associated myelopathy (HAM/TSP).

This clonotype was picked up many times. This chain joins TRBV7-2 and TRBJ2-7; 7 bases match TRBD2. J lost 7 bases, V lost 5 bases, and 14 bases had no gene match. Germline CDR1 SGHTA, CDR2 FQGNSA. This CDR3 contains 15 residues. CDR3 amino acids: CASSPSDSGLGEQYF. In DNA form, the CDR3 reads TGTGCCAGCAGCCCCTCAGATAGCGGGCTGGGGGAGCAGTACTTC. The full variable domain, with the rest looked up from reference TRBV7-2 and TRBJ2-7, is GAGVSQSPSNKVTEKGKDVELRCDPISGHTALYWYRQSLGQGLEFLIYFQGNSAPDKSGLPSDRFSAERTGGSVSTLTIQRTQQEDSAVYLCASSPSDSGLGEQYFGPGTRLTVT.

This clonotype has a count of ten or more. The chain employs TRBV5-1 and TRBJ2-6, with 8 bases aligning to TRBD1. The CDR3 is made up of 17 amino acids. Germline CDR1 SGHRS, CDR2 YFSETQ. With 2 bases clipped from V and 1 base from J, the junction kept 5 bases outside the gene matches. CDR3 residues: CASSFRQGASGANVLTF. CDR3 DNA: TGCGCCAGCAGCTTCCGTCAGGGGGCGTCTGGGGCCAACGTCCTGACTTTC.

Details on this clonotype: At one end the junction does not follow the germline gene, possibly because of a read error. The rearrangement links TRBV29-1 to TRBJ2-7; D gene ambiguous. Germline lookup yields CDR1 SQVTM and CDR2 ANQGSEA. The CDR3 is made up of 11 amino acids. CDR3 amino acids: CSVEVGNEKYF. The DNA of the CDR3 is TGCAGCGTTGAAGTCGGTAACGAGAAGTACTTC.

The table lists this clonotype with a few counts. A much larger clone lies a single base off, so this may be a read error. The chain combines TRBV5-6 with TRBJ1-1; 8 bases fit TRBD1. J gave up 3 bases and V 6 bases, and 16 bases lay outside the gene matches. The CDR3 extends over 17 amino acids. In germline, CDR1 is SGHDT, CDR2 YYEEEE. CDR3 sequence reads: CASIRTRDRWRDTEAFF. The CDR3 coding sequence is TGTGCCAGCATCCGTACCCGGGACAGGTGGCGCGACACTGAAGCTTTCTTT.

This clonotype was counted at least ten times. This sequence joins TRBV6-4 and TRBJ2-3, with 12 bases fitting TRBD2. Unmatched junction bases numbered 2, after V lost 5 bases and J lost 2 bases. CDR3 length equals 15 residues. Germline-derived CDR1 and CDR2 are MRHNA and SNTAGT. CDR3 residues: CASSPSGGATDTQYF. As DNA, the CDR3 is TGTGCCAGCAGTCCTAGCGGGGGGGCCACAGATACGCAGTATTTT.